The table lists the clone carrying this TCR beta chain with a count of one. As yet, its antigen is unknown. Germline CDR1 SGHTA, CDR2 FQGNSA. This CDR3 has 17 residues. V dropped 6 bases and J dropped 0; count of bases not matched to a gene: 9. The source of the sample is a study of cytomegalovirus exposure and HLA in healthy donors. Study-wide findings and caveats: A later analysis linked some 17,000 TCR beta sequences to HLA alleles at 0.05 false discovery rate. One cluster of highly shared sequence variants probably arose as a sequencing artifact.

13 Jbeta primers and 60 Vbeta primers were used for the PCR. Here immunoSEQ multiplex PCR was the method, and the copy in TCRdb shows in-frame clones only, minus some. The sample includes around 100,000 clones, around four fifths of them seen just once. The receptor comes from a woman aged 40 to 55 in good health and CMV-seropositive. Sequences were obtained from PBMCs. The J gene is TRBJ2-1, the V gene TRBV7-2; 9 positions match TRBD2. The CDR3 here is CASRVSSGISSYNEQFF. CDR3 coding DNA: TGTGCCAGCAGGGTATCTAGCGGGATCTCCTCCTACAATGAGCAGTTCTTC.